The 29 T cell receptor beta chains listed next were all sequenced from one sample in a study of T-cell memory formation after mild COVID-19. TCRdb ran MiXCR on the 5' RACE reads and lists one entry per CDR3 protein. The table has around 110,000 distinct CDR3 sequences, 14% seen once. The sequenced sample was PBMCs or a T cell subset sorted from them (not recorded which). These receptors originate from a man younger than 35 who had mild COVID-19 (a few samples of this study predate the infection). Cell type and time point are not known.

This clonotype showed up just a few times. The rearrangement links TRBV27 to TRBJ1-6, with 9 bases fitting TRBD1. The germline CDR1 and CDR2 sequences are MNHEY and SMNVEV (reference sequence). After removal of 6 bases from V and 10 bases from J, the junction contained 7 bases not matched to a gene. The CDR3 covers 14 residues. The CDR3 sequence: CASRWTGAYSPLHF. For the CDR3, the DNA is TGTGCCAGCAGGTGGACAGGGGCTTACTCACCCCTCCACTTT.

A single count supports this clonotype. The rearrangement links TRBV6-2 or TRBV6-3 to TRBJ2-1, with a tentative D call TRBD2 (6 bases). The CDR3 consists of 12 residues. Between the trimmed V and J ends, which lost 6 bases and 12 bases, there was a span of 15 bases. In germline, CDR1 is MNHEY, CDR2 SVGEGT. The chain's CDR3 is CASSLGDLGQFF. In DNA form, the CDR3 reads TGTGCCAGCAGCCTCGGGGACTTAGGGCAGTTCTTC.

This clonotype was picked up a small number of times. The chain joins TRBV6-5 to TRBJ1-6; no clear D. The V end lost 2 bases, the J end lost 7 bases, and 6 bases lay between the germline ends. The CDR3 runs 13 residues. Germline CDR1 reads MNHEY; CDR2 reads SVGAGI. CDR3 DNA: TGTGCCAGCAGTTACGGGGTGAATTCACCCCTCCACTTT. This encodes CASSYGVNSPLHF.

This clonotype showed up just a few times. The chain couples TRBV6-2 or TRBV6-3 to TRBJ2-1; the D gene is possibly TRBD2 (5 bases). V lost 0 bases and J lost 6, with 9 bases in between. This CDR3 is built from 14 residues. Germline values: CDR1 MNHEY, CDR2 SVGEGT. CDR3 protein: CASSYSLASNEQFF. The CDR3 DNA is TGTGCCAGCAGTTACTCTCTAGCCAGCAATGAGCAGTTCTTC.

The sample holds many counts of this clonotype. The chain has TRBV29-1 and TRBJ1-2; TRBD1 aligns across 7 bases. Germline loops: CDR1 SQVTM, CDR2 ANQGSEA. CDR3 size: 12 residues. V dropped 5 bases and J dropped 4; count of bases not matched to a gene: 4. The DNA of the CDR3 is TGCAGCGTTCGACAGGGAGTCTATGGCTACACCTTC. It is translated as CSVRQGVYGYTF.

This chain links TRBV2 with TRBJ1-5; D perhaps matches TRBD1 (6 bases). Trimming removed 8 bases at V and 6 bases at J, with 14 bases between. This CDR3 has 13 residues. Germline assignment: CDR1 SNHLY and CDR2 FYNNEI. The DNA for the CDR3 is TGTGCCAGCGCGCCAGGGGAGGGTCAGCCCCAGCATTTT. It yields the protein CASAPGEGQPQHF. Using reference TRBV2 and TRBJ1-5 for the parts outside the CDR3, the full variable domain is EPEVTQTPSHQVTQMGQEVILRCVPISNHLYFYWYRQILGQKVEFLVSFYNNEISEKSEIFDDQFSVERPDGSNFTLKIRSTKLEDSAMYFCASAPGEGQPQHFGDGTRLSIL.

About this clonotype: At one end the junction does not follow the germline gene, possibly because of a read error. The gene calls are TRBV6-1 and TRBJ2-1, with a tentative D call TRBD2 (7 bases). This CDR3 contains 14 residues. Germline V gene lookup returns CDR1 MNHNS and CDR2 SASEGT. The CDR3 DNA is TGTGCAAGCAGGTGGGGGGGCGTTGGGAATGAGCAGTTCTTC. Translating it yields CASRWGGVGNEQFF.

A few counts support this clonotype. This chain links TRBV11-2 with TRBJ2-3; 10 nucleotides align to TRBD2. With V trimmed by 8 bases and J by 2 bases, 7 bases remained unmatched. The germline gives CDR1 SGHAT, CDR2 FQNNGV. CDR3 size: 15 residues. The CDR3 sequence is CASHTSGMPTDTQYF. CDR3 nucleotide sequence: TGTGCCAGCCACACTAGCGGGATGCCCACAGATACGCAGTATTTT.

The V call is TRBV2, the J call TRBJ1-5; D possibly corresponds to TRBD1 (6 bases). This CDR3 contains 18 residues. The V gene's germline CDR1 is SNHLY and CDR2 FYNNEI. V dropped 2 bases and J dropped 0 bases, with 17 bases sitting between them. The CDR3 loop is CASSELSGADLSNQPQHF. For the CDR3, the DNA is TGTGCCAGCAGTGAACTTTCGGGGGCCGACCTTAGCAATCAGCCCCAGCATTTT.

This clonotype was seen only a few times. The V call is TRBV7-9, the J call TRBJ1-3; D remains unclear. V lost 5 bases and J 3 bases, leaving 8 bases between the germline ends. There are 13 residues in the CDR3. Germline CDR1 reads SEHNR; CDR2 reads FQNEAQ (reference sequence). CDR3 bases: TGTGCCAGCAGCCAAGGAGGTGGAAACACCATATATTTT. It yields the protein CASSQGGGNTIYF.

This clonotype appeared a few times. The gene calls are TRBV27 and TRBJ1-2; D unresolved. The CDR3 is made up of 15 amino acids. Between the trimmed V and J ends, which lost 3 bases and 0 bases, there was a span of 11 bases. Germline V gene data show CDR1 as MNHEY and CDR2 as SMNVEV (reference sequence). CDR3 region: CASSLSDTANYGYTF. In DNA form, the CDR3 reads TGTGCCAGCAGTTTGAGTGACACAGCTAACTATGGCTACACCTTC.

This clonotype was detected ten times or more. The chain employs TRBV20-1 and TRBJ1-1; perhaps TRBD1 as D (5 bases). The V end was cut by 6 bases, the J end by 0 bases, with 14 bases between. The CDR3 is 14 residues long. CDR1 is DFQATT, CDR2 SNEGSKA, per germline (reference sequence). CDR3 nucleotide sequence: TGCAGTGCCCCCGTAGAGGGGATGAACACTGAAGCTTTCTTT. It specifies CSAPVEGMNTEAFF.

This clonotype appeared a few times. The V call is TRBV7-9, the J call TRBJ1-5, with TRBD1 matching 10 bases. The CDR3 contains 15 residues. Germline trimming cut 1 base from V and 6 bases from J; bases unmatched to any gene: 3. Germline lookup yields CDR1 SEHNR and CDR2 FQNEAQ (reference sequence). The CDR3 loop is CASSLVGTGVQPQHF. The CDR3 bases are TGTGCCAGCAGCTTAGTGGGGACAGGGGTTCAGCCCCAGCATTTT.

There are a few counts of this clonotype. The chain has TRBV12-3 or TRBV12-4 and TRBJ1-1; the D gene is possibly TRBD1 (5 bases). Deletions cut 4 bases from V and 5 bases from J, with 17 bases between. The CDR3 loop spans 15 amino acids. CDR3 in DNA: TGTGCCAGCAGTTGGGGGGACGGAGTGGGAACTGAAGCTTTCTTT. Its translation: CASSWGDGVGTEAFF.

This clonotype was recorded a few times. The CDR3 protein is CASGPQGINYGYTF. The CDR3 DNA reads as TGTGCTAGTGGACCCCAGGGTATTAACTATGGCTACACCTTC. The chain employs TRBV12-5 and TRBJ1-2, with TRBD1 as a possible D gene (5 bases). This CDR3 region has 14 residues. The V gene's germline CDR1 is LGHNT and CDR2 FRNRAP. V shed 6 bases and J shed 1 base, with 12 bases lying between them.

This clonotype has ten or more counts. This chain links TRBV6-5 with TRBJ2-1; 8 bases are shared with TRBD1. CDR1 is MNHEY and CDR2 is SVGAGI in the germline V gene. The CDR3 length is 16 residues. The J segment lost 8 bases and the V segment lost 2 bases, leaving 11 bases of the junction unmatched. The CDR3 nucleotides read TGTGCCAGCAGTTACCGGCCAGGGGGCACTAATCATGAGCAGTTCTTC. Residues: CASSYRPGGTNHEQFF.

This clonotype turned up a few times. The chain combines TRBV7-9 with TRBJ2-5, with a weak D call TRBD2 (5 bases). V lost 5 bases to trimming and J lost 3 bases, with 22 bases between them. This CDR3 has 17 amino acids. CDR1 is SEHNR and CDR2 is FQNEAQ in the germline V gene (reference sequence). As DNA, the CDR3 is TGTGCCAGCAGCCCCGGCGAGGGCCTAGCCCGGAAAGAGACCCAGTACTTC. Amino acid sequence: CASSPGEGLARKETQYF.

The rearrangement links TRBV6-1 to TRBJ2-7, with a weak D call TRBD1 (6 bases). Per the germline V gene, CDR1 is MNHNS and CDR2 is SASEGT. The CDR3 loop spans 12 amino acids. The V and J ends lost 7 bases and 3 bases respectively, with 10 bases between them. The CDR3, as DNA: TGTGCCAGCACTATGGACAGCTACGAGCAGTACTTC. Residues: CASTMDSYEQYF.

This clonotype was counted between two and nine times. The chain joins TRBV7-8 to TRBJ1-6; D not certain. CDR1 SGHVS and CDR2 FQNEAQ come from the germline V gene. V was trimmed by 6 bases and J by 1 base, leaving 13 bases between them. The CDR3 loop spans 16 amino acids. In DNA form, the CDR3 reads TGTGCCAGCAGAAGACCTCGGGGATCCTATAATTCACCCCTCCACTTT. This sequence encodes CASRRPRGSYNSPLHF.

This clonotype was recorded at least ten times. The chain has TRBV6-2 or TRBV6-3 and TRBJ2-7; D possibly corresponds to TRBD2 (5 bases). The V and J ends lost 0 bases and 7 bases respectively, with 10 bases between them. The CDR3 extends over 13 amino acids. The germline gives CDR1 MNHEY, CDR2 SVGEGT. In DNA, the CDR3 is TGTGCCAGCAGTTACTCCTCCGGGGAAGAGCAGTACTTC. Translated: CASSYSSGEEQYF.

This sequence joins TRBV6-6 and TRBJ1-1; D uncertain. V gave up 7 bases and J gave up 7 bases, with 16 bases separating them. The CDR3 spans 13 residues. Germline V gene data show CDR1 as MNHNY and CDR2 as SVGAGI (reference sequence). The CDR3, as DNA: TGTGCCAGCAAAAACGGTAGGCTTAATGAAGCTTTCTTT. Translation: CASKNGRLNEAFF.

The rearrangement links TRBV4-1 to TRBJ1-2; 10 bases agree with TRBD1. Germline V gene lookup returns CDR1 MGHRA and CDR2 YSYEKL. The V and J ends lost 2 bases and 7 bases, in that order; junction bases with no gene match: 13. The CDR3 spans 17 residues. The CDR3 sequence: CASSQPPGQGFSGGYTF. The CDR3 bases are TGCGCCAGCAGCCAACCCCCGGGACAGGGGTTCTCTGGTGGCTACACCTTC.

The chain has TRBV7-9 and TRBJ2-7; 12 bases fit TRBD1. Germline CDR1 is SEHNR and CDR2 is FQNEAQ (reference sequence). The CDR3 totals 14 residues. Germline trimming cut 4 bases from V and 6 bases from J; bases unmatched to any gene: 4. In DNA form, the CDR3 reads TGTGCCAGCAGCTCGGGACAGGGGGCAAGCGAGCAGTACTTC. As protein: CASSSGQGASEQYF.

This clonotype turned up a few times. The V and J genes are TRBV7-9 and TRBJ2-7; weak D call: TRBD1 (6 bases). This CDR3 contains 13 residues. V lost 3 bases and J lost 1, with 7 bases in between. Looked up from germline, CDR1 is SEHNR and CDR2 is FQNEAQ (reference sequence). The CDR3 sequence is CASSFGQSYEQYV. DNA of the CDR3: TGTGCCAGCAGCTTCGGACAGTCCTACGAGCAGTACGTC.

In this sample, this clonotype turned up a few times. This chain connects TRBV28 to TRBJ1-2; D is perhaps TRBD1 (5 bases). Trimming took off 0 bases at V and 4 bases at J, with 18 bases between the two ends. There are 17 residues in the CDR3. Looked up from germline, CDR1 is MDHEN and CDR2 is SYDVKM. CDR3 sequence: CASSLWENGATAYGYTF. The DNA for the CDR3 is TGTGCCAGCAGTTTATGGGAGAACGGGGCTACTGCCTATGGCTACACCTTC.

The genes are TRBV20-1 and TRBJ2-5; weak D call: TRBD2 (6 bases). CDR1 and CDR2 (germline): DFQATT, SNEGSKA (reference sequence). This CDR3 comprises 15 residues. Trimming left V 2 bases short and J 1 base short, with 14 bases between. The CDR3 DNA is TGCAGTGCTAGAAAGGTGGGGGGACTCCAAGAGACCCAGTACTTC. Residues: CSARKVGGLQETQYF.

V is TRBV5-1 and J is TRBJ2-3; 11 nucleotides line up with TRBD1. CDR3 length: 16 residues. Trimming removed 0 bases from V and 3 bases from J; junction bases left unmatched: 3. Germline V lookup: CDR1 SGHRS, CDR2 YFSETQ. Written as DNA, the CDR3 is TGCGCCAGCAGCTTGGCAGGGACAGGGGGTACAGATACGCAGTATTTT. This codes for CASSLAGTGGTDTQYF.

This clonotype was seen a handful of times. The chain links TRBV7-2 to TRBJ1-4; no definite D call. The CDR3 runs to 15 residues. Looked up from germline, CDR1 is SGHTA and CDR2 is FQGNSA. V was trimmed by 5 bases and J by 10 bases, leaving 20 bases between them. The CDR3 loop is CASSGPGSTLGKLFF. CDR3 coding DNA: TGTGCCAGCAGCGGGCCGGGGTCCACCCTCGGAAAACTGTTTTTT.

Relative to its sample, this clonotype is large. V gene TRBV4-3 combines with J gene TRBJ2-1, with 10 nucleotides matching TRBD1. The V gene's germline CDR1 is LGHNA and CDR2 YSLEER. This CDR3 has 15 residues. The V and J ends lost 1 base and 3 bases, in that order; junction bases with no gene match: 0. The CDR3 DNA sequence: TGCGCCAGCAGCCAAGGGACAGGGGGCTACAATGAGCAGTTCTTC. This codes for CASSQGTGGYNEQFF.